This is a list of T cell receptor beta chains from one sample in a study of blood T cell repertoires in COVID-19. Repertoires were generated with immunoSEQ multiplex PCR, while TCRdb's copy carries only in-frame clones and drops some. The sample gives 180,000 or so clones, over 70% of which show up once; around 6.7% is in the top ten. Material: peripheral blood. These receptor sequences come from a woman in her thirties or forties with COVID-19, enrolled during active disease. The CDR3 runs from the conserved cysteine through the conserved F or W. D genes are given only for firm matches. Some rows mark clone size as missing; the rest say once, few, many or name a class of expanded clone.

clone size	V gene	J gene	D gene	CDR3 protein	CDR3 DNA
NA	TRBV2	TRBJ1-1	NA	CASSGPWGLLNTEAFF	TGTGCCAGCAGCGGGCCCTGGGGGCTACTGAACACTGAAGCTTTCTTT
NA	TRBV7-8	TRBJ2-7	TRBD1	CASSLRTGGYEQYF	TGTGCCAGCAGCCTGCGGACAGGGGGATACGAGCAGTACTTC
once	TRBV27	TRBJ1-3	NA	CASSQAFASTKGNTIYF	TGTGCCAGCAGTCAGGCCTTTGCTTCGACGAAGGGAAACACCATATATTTT
NA	TRBV7-2	TRBJ1-1	NA	CASSSPSRGTEAFF	TGTGCCAGCAGCTCCCCGTCCAGGGGCACTGAAGCTTTCTTT
NA	TRBV3-1/TRBV3-2	TRBJ2-7	TRBD1	CASSPRLDRRYEQYF	TGTGCCAGCAGCCCCAGACTGGACAGGCGTTACGAGCAGTACTTC
NA	TRBV12-2	TRBJ1-5	NA	CASRRSDGTYDDQPQHF	TGTGCAAGTCGCAGGAGCGATGGGACATACGATGATCAGCCCCAGCATTTT
once	TRBV7-2	TRBJ1-5	NA	CASSLGGGSNQPQHF	TGTGCCAGCAGCTTAGGGGGGGGGAGCAATCAGCCCCAGCATTTT
NA	TRBV29-1	TRBJ2-3	TRBD1	CSVRGLSTDTQYF	TGCAGCGTCAGGGGGCTGAGCACAGATACGCAGTATTTT
NA	TRBV6-4	TRBJ1-6	NA	CASSEFRGTPLHF	TGTGCCAGCAGTGAATTCCGGGGGACACCCCTCCACTTT
NA	TRBV28	TRBJ2-3	NA	CASSLQRDTQYF	TGTGCCAGCAGTTTGCAGAGGGATACGCAGTATTTT
few	TRBV6-5	TRBJ1-1	NA	CASSRRQTEAFF	TGTGCCAGCAGCCGGAGACAGACTGAAGCTTTCTTT
NA	TRBV7-9	TRBJ1-2	NA	CASSSDRPPYGYTF	TGTGCCAGCAGCTCCGACAGGCCTCCGTATGGCTACACCTTC
NA	TRBV9	TRBJ1-4	TRBD1	CASSPRTGGNEKLFF	TGTGCCAGCAGCCCCCGGACAGGGGGTAATGAAAAACTGTTTTTT
NA	TRBV24-1	TRBJ2-3	NA	CATSQGLADTQYF	TGTGCCACCAGTCAGGGGCTTGCAGATACGCAGTATTTT
once	TRBV24-1	TRBJ1-1	TRBD1	CATSDLGDRATEAFF	TGTGCCACCAGTGATTTGGGTGACAGGGCCACTGAAGCTTTCTTT
NA	TRBV2	TRBJ2-7	TRBD2	CASSVPPGTSGGASGEQYF	TGTGCCAGCAGTGTCCCACCCGGGACTAGCGGGGGGGCTTCGGGGGAGCAGTACTTC
NA	TRBV10-1	TRBJ1-2	TRBD1	CASHTGGAGHGYTF	TGCGCCAGCCATACAGGGGGCGCTGGCCATGGCTACACCTTC
NA	TRBV4-1	TRBJ2-7	TRBD2	CASSPRGTTPYEQYF	TGCGCCAGCAGCCCCCGCGGGACTACGCCCTACGAGCAGTACTTC
NA	TRBV29-1	TRBJ1-4	TRBD1	CSVDLRQGEKLFF	TGCAGCGTTGACCTCCGACAGGGAGAAAAACTGTTTTTT
NA	TRBV24-1	TRBJ2-7	TRBD2	CATSDGTSGRNEQYF	TGTGCCACCAGTGATGGGACTAGCGGGAGAAACGAGCAGTACTTC
NA	TRBV18	TRBJ2-2	NA	CASSPKGWTGELFF	TGTGCCAGCTCACCAAAGGGGTGGACCGGGGAGCTGTTTTTT
NA	TRBV19	TRBJ1-5	NA	CASSIYRDSNQPQHF	TGTGCCAGTAGTATATACAGGGATAGCAATCAGCCCCAGCATTTT
NA	TRBV6-5	TRBJ2-3	TRBD2	CASSLRWGGDTQYF	TGTGCCAGCAGTTTAAGGTGGGGAGGGGATACGCAGTATTTT
NA	TRBV6-1	TRBJ1-1	NA	CASSERQGTEAFF	TGTGCCAGCAGTGAGAGGCAGGGCACTGAAGCTTTCTTT
NA	TRBV28	TRBJ2-7	NA	CATGRLRAGVSYEQYF	TGTGCTACGGGGAGACTTCGGGCTGGTGTAAGCTACGAGCAGTACTTC
NA	TRBV6-5	TRBJ1-5	NA	CASIRVRGNQPQHF	TGTGCCAGCATAAGGGTCAGGGGCAATCAGCCCCAGCATTTT
once	TRBV11-2	TRBJ1-1	NA	CASHTGNTEAFF	TGTGCCAGTCATACAGGGAACACTGAAGCTTTCTTT
NA	TRBV12-3/TRBV12-4	TRBJ1-1	NA	CASNTGFTEAFF	TGTGCCAGCAATACAGGATTCACTGAAGCTTTCTTT
NA	TRBV6-6	TRBJ1-1	NA	CASSAEAFF	TGTGCCAGCTCTGCTGAAGCTTTCTTT
NA	TRBV28	TRBJ2-7	TRBD1	CASSPNPGTGGYEQYF	TGTGCCAGCAGTCCCAACCCCGGGACAGGGGGCTACGAGCAGTACTTC
NA	TRBV5-1	TRBJ1-3	NA	CASSLETGSSGNTIYF	TGCGCCAGCAGCTTGGAAACAGGGAGCTCTGGAAACACCATATATTTT